The next 21 T cell receptor beta chains were all read from a single sample in a study of T cell repertoires in cytomegalovirus infection. TCRdb re-called the reads through MiXCR, storing one row per CDR3 protein. The sample consists of some 560,000 distinct CDR3 sequences, 40% of them appearing once. Their target antigens are unknown. Source: cultured PBMCs, taken from culture after CMV antigen stimulation. The source of these receptors is a human donor in good health (CMV status not recorded). Some clones in this sample may be carry-over from other donors' samples.

This chain links TRBV4-1 with TRBJ2-1, with D hard to call. Germline V gene sequence: CDR1 MGHRA, CDR2 YSYEKL. V dropped 0 bases and J dropped 12 bases, with 15 bases sitting between them. This CDR3 comprises 14 residues. CDR3 sequence reads: CASSQDPRGPRQFF. The CDR3 coding sequence is TGCGCCAGCAGCCAAGATCCTAGAGGTCCCAGGCAGTTCTTC.

The CDR3 protein is CASSLSQGFYEQYF. CDR3 nucleotide sequence: TGTGCCAGCAGTCTATCTCAGGGATTCTACGAGCAGTACTTC. The V and J genes are TRBV6-2 or TRBV6-3 and TRBJ2-7; tentatively, D is TRBD1 (5 bases). Germline lookup yields CDR1 MNHEY and CDR2 SVGEGT. The ends were cut back, 5 bases at V and 3 bases at J, with 14 bases in the middle. The CDR3 sequence is 14 residues long.

This clonotype was counted only a few times. The V call is TRBV7-2, the J call TRBJ2-7; 12 nucleotides agree with TRBD2. The CDR3 loop spans 17 amino acids. V trimming: 3 bases; J trimming: 1 base; junction bases outside the gene matches: 7. Germline CDR1 SGHTA, CDR2 FQGNSA. For the CDR3, the DNA is TGTGCCAGCAGCTTTCGGCTAGCGGGAGGGGAATCCTACGAGCAGTACTTC. This gives the protein CASSFRLAGGESYEQYF. The whole variable domain, filled in from reference TRBV7-2 and TRBJ2-7, reads GAGVSQSPSNKVTEKGKDVELRCDPISGHTALYWYRQSLGQGLEFLIYFQGNSAPDKSGLPSDRFSAERTGGSVSTLTIQRTQQEDSAVYLCASSFRLAGGESYEQYFGPGTRLTVT.

This clonotype was detected a few times. The gene calls are TRBV5-5 and TRBJ2-7, with D possibly matching TRBD2 (6 bases). Trimming took 0 bases from V and 3 from J, leaving 10 bases between them. The CDR3 extends over 14 amino acids. Germline V lookup: CDR1 SGHKS, CDR2 YYEKEE (reference sequence). Here the CDR3 DNA reads TGTGCCAGCAGCTTGGGACTAGGCAACTACGAGCAGTACTTC. Translating it yields CASSLGLGNYEQYF.

The chain couples TRBV7-9 to TRBJ1-5, with a possible D match to TRBD1 (6 bases). The V end was cut by 5 bases, the J end by 1 base, with 15 bases between. The CDR3 contains 16 residues. CDR1 and CDR2 (germline): SEHNR, FQNEAQ (reference sequence). DNA for the CDR3: TGTGCCAGCAGCGCCAACAGGGTGGGAAGCAATCAGCCCCAGCATTTT. It translates to CASSANRVGSNQPQHF.

The CDR3 DNA is TGTGCCAGCACCACCGGACTAACCAATGAGCAGTTCTTC. Protein: CASTTGLTNEQFF. The chain has TRBV12-3 or TRBV12-4 and TRBJ2-1; possibly TRBD2 for D (6 bases). V was clipped by 7 bases and J by 6 bases, with 13 bases between them. The length of the CDR3 is 13 residues.

At least ten counts were recorded for this clonotype. V gene TRBV7-2 combines with J gene TRBJ1-1; 7 nucleotides line up with TRBD1. Losses at the gene ends were 1 base for V and 11 bases for J; bases not matched to a gene: 7. The germline V gene encodes CDR1 SGHTA and CDR2 FQGNSA. The CDR3 is 13 residues long. The CDR3 DNA is TGTGCCAGCAGCTTAGACAGGGGAGGTTCGGCTTTCTTT. This translates into CASSLDRGGSAFF.

This clonotype has only a few counts. The genes are TRBV10-3 and TRBJ2-5, with TRBD1 matching 7 bases. This CDR3 is built from 14 residues. From germline, CDR1 is ENHRY and CDR2 SYGVKD. The V gene end was trimmed by 9 bases and the J gene end by 3 bases; junction bases not matched to a gene: 10. CDR3 in amino acids: CAISMKTGEETQYF. As DNA, the CDR3 is TGTGCCATAAGTATGAAAACAGGGGAAGAGACCCAGTACTTC.

J is TRBJ2-7 and V is TRBV10-3, with D possibly matching TRBD2 (5 bases). Germline V gene lookup returns CDR1 ENHRY and CDR2 SYGVKD. There are 17 residues in the CDR3. V was trimmed by 3 bases and J by 7 bases, leaving 25 bases between them. The CDR3 nucleotides read TGTGCCATCAGTGACCCCAGCGACTACCCATTAAATGGGGAGCAGTACTTC. This encodes CAISDPSDYPLNGEQYF.

The chain employs TRBV7-6 and TRBJ1-2; D is unresolved. The CDR3 contains 13 residues. The germline V and J ends were trimmed by 3 bases and 6 bases, with 11 bases remaining between them. Germline V CDR1 and CDR2: SGHVS, FNYEAQ. Written as DNA, the CDR3 is TGTGCCAGCAGCTTGGTAGGGCAGGATGGCTACACCTTC. Protein sequence: CASSLVGQDGYTF.

V is TRBV19 and J is TRBJ2-1; 9 bases map to TRBD1. The CDR3 is 14 amino acids. CDR1 is LNHDA and CDR2 is SQIVND in the germline V gene (reference sequence). Trimming cost V 3 bases and J 9 bases; bases outside gene matches: 6. CDR3 in amino acids: CASSIPGTGSEQFF. The CDR3 region has the DNA TGTGCCAGTAGTATCCCGGGGACAGGGAGTGAGCAGTTCTTC.

This clonotype was recorded a few times. The chain combines TRBV5-5 with TRBJ2-6; 11 bases align to TRBD2. The CDR3 consists of 19 residues. J lost 0 bases, V lost 0 bases, and 5 bases had no gene match. The germline CDR1 and CDR2 sequences are SGHKS and YYEKEE (reference sequence). The CDR3 loop is CASSLVLAGGPSGANVLTF. CDR3 DNA sequence: TGTGCCAGCAGCTTGGTTCTAGCGGGAGGCCCCTCTGGGGCCAACGTCCTGACTTTC.

This clonotype was seen more than once but under ten times. The genes are TRBV7-9 and TRBJ2-7, with 8 bases identical to TRBD2. The CDR3 length is 15 residues. J was trimmed by 2 bases and V by 2 bases; bases with no gene match: 5. The germline V gene has CDR1 SEHNR and CDR2 FQNEAQ (reference sequence). The CDR3 sequence is CASSLLLAEAYEQYF. CDR3 sequence (DNA): TGTGCCAGCAGCTTATTACTAGCGGAGGCCTACGAGCAGTACTTC.

This clonotype was seen at least ten times. This chain links TRBV7-2 with TRBJ1-6; unclear D gene. Trimming stripped 2 bases from V and 10 bases from J, with 3 bases between. The CDR3 runs to 11 residues. The germline CDR1 and CDR2 sequences are SGHTA and FQGNSA. The CDR3 DNA follows: TGTGCCAGCAGCTTAAGGTCACCCCTCCACTTT. Residues: CASSLRSPLHF. Drawing the rest from reference TRBV7-2 and TRBJ1-6, the complete variable domain is GAGVSQSPSNKVTEKGKDVELRCDPISGHTALYWYRQSLGQGLEFLIYFQGNSAPDKSGLPSDRFSAERTGGSVSTLTIQRTQQEDSAVYLCASSLRSPLHFGNGTRLTVT.

The gene calls are TRBV7-2 and TRBJ2-3, with TRBD1 matching over 7 bases. In germline, CDR1 is SGHTA, CDR2 FQGNSA. The CDR3 runs to 16 residues. The trim removed 1 base at V and 2 bases at J, leaving 6 bases unmatched. The chain's CDR3 is CASSLGTGLATDTQYF. In DNA, the CDR3 is TGTGCCAGCAGCTTAGGGACAGGACTGGCCACAGATACGCAGTATTTT.

This clonotype was counted between two and nine times. V usage is TRBV28 and J usage is TRBJ2-2; TRBD2 aligns across 15 bases. Germline CDR1 and CDR2: MDHEN and SYDVKM. Unmatched junction bases numbered 9, after V lost 3 bases and J lost 7 bases. The CDR3 runs to 18 residues. CDR3 in DNA: TGTGCCAGCAGTTTTTGGACTAGCGGGGGGGCCGGTGTCGGGGAGCTGTTTTTT. This codes for CASSFWTSGGAGVGELFF.

CDR3 coding DNA: TGCAGTGCTCCCGGGCTTGCGAAGGATACGCAGTATTTT. Translated: CSAPGLAKDTQYF. This sequence joins TRBV20-1 and TRBJ2-3; D remains ambiguous. This CDR3 is built from 13 residues. Trimming stripped 5 bases from V and 6 bases from J, with 15 bases between. In germline, CDR1 is DFQATT, CDR2 SNEGSKA (reference sequence).

This clonotype was seen many times. The V gene is TRBV7-2, the J gene TRBJ2-5, with D perhaps matching TRBD1 (5 bases). Looked up from germline, CDR1 is SGHTA and CDR2 is FQGNSA. Trimming cost V 1 base and J 1 base, with 13 bases left between them. This CDR3 is 16 amino acids long. The CDR3 nucleotides read TGTGCCAGCAGCTTAGACGCAGGGTATGGCCAAGAGACCCAGTACTTC. Residues: CASSLDAGYGQETQYF. The full variable domain, with the rest looked up from reference TRBV7-2 and TRBJ2-5, is GAGVSQSPSNKVTEKGKDVELRCDPISGHTALYWYRQSLGQGLEFLIYFQGNSAPDKSGLPSDRFSAERTGGSVSTLTIQRTQQEDSAVYLCASSLDAGYGQETQYFGPGTRLLVL.

The V gene is TRBV7-4, the J gene TRBJ2-1; D assignment may be TRBD1 or TRBD2 (5 bases each). Germline V gene lookup returns CDR1 SGHVT and CDR2 SQSDAQ. The length of the CDR3 is 14 residues. V lost 0 bases to trimming and J lost 7 bases, with 10 bases between them. In DNA, the CDR3 is TGTGCCAGCAGCTTAGCGCAGGGCGGGAATGAGCAGTTCTTC. This sequence encodes CASSLAQGGNEQFF.

The V and J genes are TRBV11-2 and TRBJ2-7; D not certain. V lost 5 bases to trimming and J lost 3 bases, with 14 bases between them. This CDR3 region has 14 residues. The germline gives CDR1 SGHAT, CDR2 FQNNGV. Here the CDR3 reads CASSQTRTIYEQYF. The CDR3 DNA follows: TGTGCCAGCAGCCAAACCCGGACCATCTACGAGCAGTACTTC.

This chain uses TRBV20-1 with TRBJ2-1; 11 bases align to TRBD2. The CDR3 is 15 residues long. Per the germline V gene, CDR1 is DFQATT and CDR2 is SNEGSKA (reference sequence). The V gene end was trimmed by 3 bases and the J gene end by 7 bases; junction bases not matched to a gene: 8. CDR3: CSASPSASGRNEQFF. Written as DNA, the CDR3 is TGCAGTGCTAGCCCCTCAGCTAGCGGGAGGAATGAGCAGTTCTTC.